What follows are 24 T cell receptor beta chains derived from one specimen sequenced in a study. TCRdb reprocessed the RT-PCR reads via MiXCR and lists one record per CDR3 protein. The sample includes hundreds of thousands of distinct CDR3 sequences, approximately 14% seen only once; the top ten take 3.6%. Sequenced input: memory CD4+ T cells from blood. These receptor sequences come from a female donor in good health, serving as a healthy control.

This clonotype has just a few counts. V and J are TRBV12-3 or TRBV12-4 and TRBJ2-5, with a weak D call TRBD2 (8 bases). This CDR3 has 16 amino acids. V lost 1 base and J 6 bases, leaving 18 bases between the germline ends. For the CDR3, the DNA is TGTGCCAGCAGTTTAGGCGGGGGGCCAGGGGGAAAGACCCAGTACTTC. This encodes CASSLGGGPGGKTQYF.

This chain links TRBV9 with TRBJ2-3; D not resolved. This CDR3 is 13 amino acids long. V was pared by 1 base and J by 5 bases, with 8 bases between. Germline V lookup: CDR1 SGDLS, CDR2 YYNGEE. The CDR3 region is CASSVNYVDTQYF. The CDR3, as DNA: TGTGCCAGCAGCGTAAATTATGTAGATACGCAGTATTTT.

The chain links TRBV19 to TRBJ1-6, with D perhaps matching TRBD1 (5 bases). V lost 7 bases and J lost 8, with 15 bases in between. The CDR3 runs to 14 residues. CDR1 is LNHDA and CDR2 is SQIVND in the germline V gene (reference sequence). In DNA form, the CDR3 reads TGTGCCAGTACTCTTGACGGGGGAGATTCACCCCTCCACTTT. Protein sequence: CASTLDGGDSPLHF.

The chain carries TRBV6-1 and TRBJ1-5, with D perhaps matching TRBD1 (6 bases). Germline V CDR1 and CDR2: MNHNS, SASEGT. The CDR3 spans 14 residues. V was pared by 6 bases and J by 0 bases, with 9 bases between. CDR3 sequence reads: CASRTGHSNQPQHF. In DNA form, the CDR3 reads TGTGCCAGCAGGACAGGTCATAGCAATCAGCCCCAGCATTTT.

This clonotype was found a few times. The CDR3 nucleotides read TGCAGTGCTAGCCGAACGACAGGGGGCAAAGGTTCACCCCTCCACTTT. As protein: CSASRTTGGKGSPLHF. The rearrangement uses TRBV20-1 and TRBJ1-6; 10 bases are shared with TRBD1. CDR3 size: 16 residues. Germline-derived CDR1 and CDR2 are DFQATT and SNEGSKA (reference sequence). V was pared by 3 bases and J by 9 bases, with 11 bases of the junction left unmatched.

This CDR3 reads CASSFQGRTQFF. In DNA, the CDR3 is TGTGCCAGCAGTTTTCAGGGTCGGACGCAGTTCTTC. This chain connects TRBV28 to TRBJ2-1; tentatively, D is TRBD1 (5 bases). The CDR3 totals 12 residues. CDR1 MDHEN and CDR2 SYDVKM come from the germline V gene. V lost 3 bases and J 12 bases, leaving 12 bases between the germline ends.

Only a few counts were recorded for this clonotype. The gene calls are TRBV27 and TRBJ2-7; possibly TRBD1 for D (6 bases). Germline CDR1 is MNHEY and CDR2 is SMNVEV (reference sequence). CDR3 size: 13 residues. Deletions cut 4 bases from V and 6 bases from J, with 13 bases between. CDR3 region: CASSSHTRGEQYF. The CDR3 bases are TGTGCCAGCAGTTCACACACCAGGGGCGAGCAGTACTTC.

In this sample, this clonotype turned up many times. This chain uses TRBV5-6 with TRBJ1-5; 8 bases agree with TRBD1. V was pared by 4 bases and J by 2 bases, with 5 bases of the junction left unmatched. Germline V gene data show CDR1 as SGHDT and CDR2 as YYEEEE. CDR3 length equals 15 residues. CDR3: CASSVGQGGNQPQHF. As DNA, the CDR3 is TGTGCCAGCAGCGTAGGACAGGGTGGCAATCAGCCCCAGCATTTT.

In its sample, this clonotype was seen a few times. This chain connects TRBV6-5 to TRBJ1-2; TRBD1 matches at 12 bases. Looked up from germline, CDR1 is MNHEY and CDR2 is SVGAGI. The CDR3 loop spans 18 amino acids. V lost 0 bases, J lost 6 bases, and 11 bases stayed unmatched. The CDR3 DNA follows: TGTGCCAGCAGTTACTCGAGATGGGACAGGGGGCGCCTGGATGGCTACACCTTC. Protein product: CASSYSRWDRGRLDGYTF.

This clonotype was counted only a few times. The chain couples TRBV12-3 or TRBV12-4 to TRBJ1-4, with 9 nucleotides matching TRBD1. J lost 4 bases, V lost 7 bases, and 4 bases had no gene match. This CDR3 spans 14 amino acids. CDR3 sequence reads: CASTSGQGNEKLFF. The CDR3 region has the DNA TGTGCCAGCACCTCGGGACAGGGTAATGAAAAACTGTTTTTT.

This clonotype was detected ten times or more. The chain carries TRBV5-1 and TRBJ2-3; D gene unclear. Trimming took off 0 bases at V and 2 bases at J, with 13 bases between the two ends. The CDR3 runs 16 residues. Germline V lookup: CDR1 SGHRS, CDR2 YFSETQ. CDR3: CASSLEGRSFTDTQYF. Written as DNA, the CDR3 is TGCGCCAGCAGCTTGGAGGGCAGATCATTCACAGATACGCAGTATTTT.

This clonotype was seen more than once but under ten times. This rearrangement joins TRBV5-6 to TRBJ2-3, with 8 bases fitting TRBD1. CDR1 SGHDT and CDR2 YYEEEE come from the germline V gene. The CDR3 covers 15 residues. Losses at the gene ends were 4 bases for V and 2 bases for J; bases not matched to a gene: 6. Here the CDR3 DNA reads TGTGCCAGCAGCCATGGGACAGGCCACACAGATACGCAGTATTTT. Translation gives CASSHGTGHTDTQYF.

The rearrangement links TRBV6-2 or TRBV6-3 to TRBJ1-5, with a tentative D call TRBD1 (5 bases). V was trimmed by 10 bases and J by 5 bases, leaving 24 bases between them. The CDR3 runs to 16 residues. Germline values: CDR1 MNHEY, CDR2 SVGEGT. This chain's CDR3 is CATLGLGVGRYQPQHF. CDR3 nucleotides: TGTGCCACCTTGGGGTTAGGGGTTGGACGTTATCAGCCCCAGCATTTT.

This clonotype has more than one count but fewer than ten. This chain uses TRBV20-1 with TRBJ1-2; D is uncertain. The germline V and J ends were trimmed by 4 bases and 7 bases, with 10 bases remaining between them. Germline loops: CDR1 DFQATT, CDR2 SNEGSKA (reference sequence). This CDR3 spans 11 amino acids. CDR3 region: CSANTVGGYTF. CDR3 sequence (DNA): TGCAGTGCTAATACGGTCGGTGGCTACACCTTC.

This clonotype was observed a handful of times. The V call is TRBV6-5, the J call TRBJ2-5; TRBD2 matches at 12 bases. This CDR3 has 15 residues. With 4 bases clipped from V and 7 bases from J, the junction kept 7 bases outside the gene matches. CDR1 is MNHEY and CDR2 is SVGAGI in the germline V gene. The CDR3 loop reads CASSSLAGGPVTQYF. The CDR3 DNA reads TGTGCCAGCAGTTCGCTAGCGGGGGGGCCCGTGACCCAGTACTTC.

This clonotype was seen repeatedly, ten times or more. The CDR3 loop is CASSHRVSAPYNEQFF. DNA for the CDR3: TGCGCCAGCAGCCACCGGGTCAGCGCCCCTTACAATGAGCAGTTCTTC. This chain connects TRBV5-1 to TRBJ2-1; unclear D gene. In germline, CDR1 is SGHRS, CDR2 YFSETQ. The CDR3 extends over 16 amino acids. The V end lost 4 bases, the J end lost 4 bases, and 18 bases lay between the germline ends. Using reference TRBV5-1 and TRBJ2-1 for the parts outside the CDR3, the full variable domain is KAGVTQTPRYLIKTRGQQVTLSCSPISGHRSVSWYQQTPGQGLQFLFEYFSETQRNKGNFPGRFSGRQFSNSRSEMNVSTLELGDSALYLCASSHRVSAPYNEQFFGPGTRLTVL.

The rearrangement joins TRBV11-2 to TRBJ2-5, with D possibly being TRBD1 or TRBD2 (5 bases each). V dropped 1 base and J dropped 5 bases, with 11 bases sitting between them. CDR1 SGHAT and CDR2 FQNNGV come from the germline V gene. This CDR3 contains 14 residues. CDR3 region: CASSLGGQRETQYF. The CDR3 DNA sequence: TGTGCCAGCAGCTTAGGGGGCCAGCGGGAGACCCAGTACTTC.

V usage is TRBV27 and J usage is TRBJ2-1, with 9 bases that match TRBD1. Unmatched junction bases numbered 9, after V lost 6 bases and J lost 6 bases. CDR1 MNHEY and CDR2 SMNVEV come from the germline V gene (reference sequence). CDR3 size: 15 residues. CDR3 protein: CASSLNRGRVNEQFF. CDR3 nucleotides: TGTGCCAGCAGCCTAAACAGGGGGCGCGTCAATGAGCAGTTCTTC.

This clonotype was counted between two and nine times. The rearrangement joins TRBV20-1 to TRBJ1-4; unclear D gene. V was trimmed by 0 bases and J by 4 bases, leaving 9 bases between them. There are 14 residues in the CDR3. CDR1 is DFQATT, CDR2 SNEGSKA, per germline (reference sequence). CDR3 sequence (DNA): TGCAGTGCTAGAGACCGGGTCCTTAATGAAAAACTGTTTTTT. Its protein is CSARDRVLNEKLFF.

This chain connects TRBV4-2 to TRBJ1-2, with a possible D match to TRBD1 (6 bases). CDR1 and CDR2 (germline): LGHNA, YNFKEQ. Trimming cost V 0 bases and J 8 bases, with 13 bases left between them. The CDR3 is 14 amino acids. The CDR3 DNA reads as TGTGCCAGCAGCCAAGAAACAGGGCAAGAGGGCTACACCTTC. Amino acid sequence: CASSQETGQEGYTF.

This clonotype was seen repeatedly, ten times or more. The chain uses TRBV7-2 and TRBJ2-7, with 8 bases fitting TRBD2. The CDR3 runs to 14 residues. Germline V gene sequence: CDR1 SGHTA, CDR2 FQGNSA. V shed 5 bases, J shed 6 bases, and the junction held 9 bases outside the gene matches. This CDR3 reads CASSPGGALGEQYF. The CDR3 nucleotides are TGTGCCAGCAGCCCCGGGGGGGCTCTTGGCGAGCAGTACTTC.

This clonotype was seen a handful of times. The chain recombines TRBV3-1 with TRBJ1-2, with TRBD1 matching 8 bases. There are 15 residues in the CDR3. V dropped 4 bases and J dropped 0; count of bases not matched to a gene: 4. Germline V gene sequence: CDR1 LGHDT, CDR2 YNNKEL (reference sequence). In nucleotides, the CDR3 is TGTGCCAGCAGCCCCCGACAGGGGCCTAACTATGGCTACACCTTC. Translated, it gives CASSPRQGPNYGYTF.

The chain recombines TRBV7-8 with TRBJ2-5; D is tentatively TRBD1 or TRBD2 (6 bases each). The CDR3 spans 17 residues. Looked up from germline, CDR1 is SGHVS and CDR2 is FQNEAQ. V lost 0 bases, J lost 1 base, and 15 bases lay in between. The CDR3 coding sequence is TGTGCCAGCAGCTTAGCCGGGGGCAGGGGCCCCCAAGAGACCCAGTACTTC. Translating gives CASSLAGGRGPQETQYF.

This clonotype has only a few counts. This rearrangement joins TRBV28 to TRBJ2-3; 9 nucleotides align to TRBD2. V gave up 6 bases and J gave up 10 bases; unmatched junction bases: 11. The CDR3 runs 14 residues. Germline CDR1 and CDR2: MDHEN and SYDVKM. CDR3 protein: CASRIVSGLAAQYF. CDR3 DNA: TGTGCCAGCAGGATAGTATCGGGACTAGCAGCGCAGTATTTT.